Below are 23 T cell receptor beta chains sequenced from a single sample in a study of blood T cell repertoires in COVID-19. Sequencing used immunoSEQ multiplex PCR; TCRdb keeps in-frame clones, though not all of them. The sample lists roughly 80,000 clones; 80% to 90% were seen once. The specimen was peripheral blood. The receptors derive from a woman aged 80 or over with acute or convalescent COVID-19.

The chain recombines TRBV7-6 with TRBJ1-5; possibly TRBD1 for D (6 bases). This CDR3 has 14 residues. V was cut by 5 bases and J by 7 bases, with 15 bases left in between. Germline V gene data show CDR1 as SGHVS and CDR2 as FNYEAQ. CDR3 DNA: TGTGCCAGCAGCCGTGAGGGGGATGGGCAGCCCCAGCATTTT. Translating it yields CASSREGDGQPQHF.

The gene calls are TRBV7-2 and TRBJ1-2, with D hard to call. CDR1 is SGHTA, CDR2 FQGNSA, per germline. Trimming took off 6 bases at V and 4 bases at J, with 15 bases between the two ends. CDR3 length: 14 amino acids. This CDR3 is CASSQTPGGYGYTF. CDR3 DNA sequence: TGTGCCAGCAGTCAAACCCCGGGTGGCTATGGCTACACCTTC. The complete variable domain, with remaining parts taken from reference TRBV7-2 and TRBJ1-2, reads GAGVSQSPSNKVTEKGKDVELRCDPISGHTALYWYRQSLGQGLEFLIYFQGNSAPDKSGLPSDRFSAERTGGSVSTLTIQRTQQEDSAVYLCASSQTPGGYGYTFGSGTRLTVV.

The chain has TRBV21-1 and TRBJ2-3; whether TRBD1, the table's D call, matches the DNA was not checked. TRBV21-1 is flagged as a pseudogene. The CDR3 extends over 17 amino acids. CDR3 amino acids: CASSTGGGQGTPDTQYF. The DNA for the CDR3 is TGTGCCAGCAGCACTGGGGGGGGACAGGGGACTCCAGATACGCAGTATTTT.

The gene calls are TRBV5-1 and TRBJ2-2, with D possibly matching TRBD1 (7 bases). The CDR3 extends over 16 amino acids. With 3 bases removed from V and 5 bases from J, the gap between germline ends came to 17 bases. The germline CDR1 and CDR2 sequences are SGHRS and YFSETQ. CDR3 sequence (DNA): TGCGCCAGCAGCTCGGGGGTGACAGGGATGACCGGGGAGCTGTTTTTT. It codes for CASSSGVTGMTGELFF.

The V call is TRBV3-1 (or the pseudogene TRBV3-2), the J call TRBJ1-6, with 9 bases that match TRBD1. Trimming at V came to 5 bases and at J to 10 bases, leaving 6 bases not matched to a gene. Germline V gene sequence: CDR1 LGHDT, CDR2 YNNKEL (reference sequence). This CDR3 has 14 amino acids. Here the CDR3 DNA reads TGTGCCAGCAGCTTTAGGACAGGGGAATCACCCCTCCACTTT. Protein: CASSFRTGESPLHF.

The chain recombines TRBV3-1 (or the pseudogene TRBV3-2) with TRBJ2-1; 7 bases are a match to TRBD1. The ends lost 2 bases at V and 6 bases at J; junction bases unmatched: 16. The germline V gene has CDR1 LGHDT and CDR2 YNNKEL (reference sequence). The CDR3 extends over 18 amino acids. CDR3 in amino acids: CASSQLIHRGQKGNEQFF. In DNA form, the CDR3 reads TGTGCCAGCAGCCAACTCATCCACAGGGGTCAGAAGGGCAATGAGCAGTTCTTC.

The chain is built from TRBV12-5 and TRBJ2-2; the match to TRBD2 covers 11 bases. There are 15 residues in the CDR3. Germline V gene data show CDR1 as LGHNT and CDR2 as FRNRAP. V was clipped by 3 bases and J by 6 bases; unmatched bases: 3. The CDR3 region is CASGFRLAGSGELFF. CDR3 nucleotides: TGTGCTAGTGGTTTTCGACTAGCGGGGTCCGGGGAGCTGTTTTTT. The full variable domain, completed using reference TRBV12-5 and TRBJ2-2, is DARVTQTPRHKVTEMGQEVTMRCQPILGHNTVFWYRQTMMQGLELLAYFRNRAPLDDSGMPKDRFSAEMPDATLATLKIQPSEPRDSAVYFCASGFRLAGSGELFFGEGSRLTVL.

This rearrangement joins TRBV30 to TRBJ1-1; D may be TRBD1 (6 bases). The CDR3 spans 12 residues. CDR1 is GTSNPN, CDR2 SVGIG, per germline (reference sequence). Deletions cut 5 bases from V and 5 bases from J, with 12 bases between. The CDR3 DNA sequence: TGTGCCTGGGGGAAGGGGGGGACTGAAGCTTTCTTT. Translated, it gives CAWGKGGTEAFF.

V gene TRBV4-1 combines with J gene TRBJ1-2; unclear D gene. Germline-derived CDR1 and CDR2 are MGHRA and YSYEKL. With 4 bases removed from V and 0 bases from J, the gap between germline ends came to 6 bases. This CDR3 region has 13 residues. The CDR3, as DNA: TGCGCCAGCAGCCCAAGCACTAACTATGGCTACACCTTC. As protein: CASSPSTNYGYTF.

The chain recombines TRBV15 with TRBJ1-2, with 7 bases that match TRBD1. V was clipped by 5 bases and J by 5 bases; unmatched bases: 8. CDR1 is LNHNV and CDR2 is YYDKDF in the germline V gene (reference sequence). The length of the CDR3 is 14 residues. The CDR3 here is CATSDGTAPYGYTF. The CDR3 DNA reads TGTGCCACCAGCGACGGGACAGCGCCGTATGGCTACACCTTC.

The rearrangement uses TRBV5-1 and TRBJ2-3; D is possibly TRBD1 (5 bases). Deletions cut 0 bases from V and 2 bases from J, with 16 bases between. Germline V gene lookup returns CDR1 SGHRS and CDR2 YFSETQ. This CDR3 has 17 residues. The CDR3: CASSLEAGSVVTDTQYF. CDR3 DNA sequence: TGCGCCAGCAGCTTGGAGGCAGGGTCGGTGGTCACAGATACGCAGTATTTT.

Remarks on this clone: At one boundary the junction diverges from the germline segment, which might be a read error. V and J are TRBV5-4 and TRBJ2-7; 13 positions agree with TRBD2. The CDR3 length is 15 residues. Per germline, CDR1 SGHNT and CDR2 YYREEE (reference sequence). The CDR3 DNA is TGTGCCAGCAGTTTGGGACTAGCGGGACACTACGAGCAGTACTTC. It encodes CASSLGLAGHYEQYF.

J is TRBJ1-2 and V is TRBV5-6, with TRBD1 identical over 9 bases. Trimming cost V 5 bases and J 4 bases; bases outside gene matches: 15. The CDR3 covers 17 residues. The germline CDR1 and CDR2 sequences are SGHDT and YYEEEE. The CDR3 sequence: CASRAGTGRRLGYGYTF. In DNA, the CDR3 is TGTGCCAGCAGGGCCGGGACAGGGCGTCGACTTGGCTATGGCTACACCTTC.

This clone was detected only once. The CDR3 nucleotides read TGTGCCAGCTCAGGAGGATACGACTATGGCTACACCTTC. This translates into CASSGGYDYGYTF. V and J are TRBV18 and TRBJ1-2; D not certain. The CDR3 totals 13 residues. Trimming left V 5 bases short and J 3 bases short, with 10 bases between. In germline, CDR1 is KGHSH, CDR2 LQKENI.

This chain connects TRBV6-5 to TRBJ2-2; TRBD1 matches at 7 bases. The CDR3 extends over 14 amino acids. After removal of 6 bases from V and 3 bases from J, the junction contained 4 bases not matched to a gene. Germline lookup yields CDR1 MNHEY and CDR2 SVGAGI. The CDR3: CASSPTGDTGELFF. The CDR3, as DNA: TGTGCCAGCAGCCCAACAGGGGACACCGGGGAGCTGTTTTTT.

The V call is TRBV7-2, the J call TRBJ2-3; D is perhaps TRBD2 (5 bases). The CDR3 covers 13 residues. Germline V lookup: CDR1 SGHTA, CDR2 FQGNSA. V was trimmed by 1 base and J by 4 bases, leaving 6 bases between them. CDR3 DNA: TGTGCCAGCAGCTTAGGCGGGCCAGATACGCAGTATTTT. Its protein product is CASSLGGPDTQYF.

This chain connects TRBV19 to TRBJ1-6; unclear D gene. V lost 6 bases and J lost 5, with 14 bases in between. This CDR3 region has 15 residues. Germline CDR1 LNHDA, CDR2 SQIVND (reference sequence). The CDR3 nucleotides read TGTGCCAGTAGAATGGGTGGGCAGAATAATTCACCCCTCCACTTT. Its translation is CASRMGGQNNSPLHF.

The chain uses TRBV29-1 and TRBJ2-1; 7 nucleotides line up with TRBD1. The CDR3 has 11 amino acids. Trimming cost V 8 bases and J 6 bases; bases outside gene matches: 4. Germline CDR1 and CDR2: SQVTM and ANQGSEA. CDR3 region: CSLGQSNEQFF. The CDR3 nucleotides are TGCAGCTTGGGACAGAGCAATGAGCAGTTCTTC.

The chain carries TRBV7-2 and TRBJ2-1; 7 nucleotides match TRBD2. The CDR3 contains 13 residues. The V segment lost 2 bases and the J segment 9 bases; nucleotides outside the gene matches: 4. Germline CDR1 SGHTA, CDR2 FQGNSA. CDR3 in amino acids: CASSLTTSSEQFF. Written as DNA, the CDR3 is TGTGCCAGCAGCTTAACGACTAGCAGTGAGCAGTTCTTC.

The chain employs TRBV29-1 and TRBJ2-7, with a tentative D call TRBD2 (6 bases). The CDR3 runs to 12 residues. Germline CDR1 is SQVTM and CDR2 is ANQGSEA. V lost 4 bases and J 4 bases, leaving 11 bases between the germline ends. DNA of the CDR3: TGCAGCGTTGGCGGGGACCAGTACGAGCAGTACTTC. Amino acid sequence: CSVGGDQYEQYF.

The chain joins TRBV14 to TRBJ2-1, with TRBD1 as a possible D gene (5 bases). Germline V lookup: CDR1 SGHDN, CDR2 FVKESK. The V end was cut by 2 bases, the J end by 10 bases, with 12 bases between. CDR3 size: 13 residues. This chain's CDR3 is CASSQNGPGEQFF. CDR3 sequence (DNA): TGTGCCAGCAGCCAAAATGGACCAGGGGAGCAGTTCTTC.

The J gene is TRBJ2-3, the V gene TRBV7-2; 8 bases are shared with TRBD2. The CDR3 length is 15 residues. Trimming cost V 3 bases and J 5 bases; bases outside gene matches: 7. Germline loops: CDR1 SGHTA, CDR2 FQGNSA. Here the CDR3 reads CASSLAAGGGDTQYF. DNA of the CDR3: TGTGCCAGCAGCTTGGCGGCGGGAGGAGGAGATACGCAGTATTTT.

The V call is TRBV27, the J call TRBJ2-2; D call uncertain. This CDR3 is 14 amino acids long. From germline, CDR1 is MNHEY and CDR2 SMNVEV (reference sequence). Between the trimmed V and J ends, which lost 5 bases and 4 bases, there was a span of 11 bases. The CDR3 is CASSPRVITGELFF. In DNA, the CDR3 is TGTGCCAGCAGTCCCCGGGTGATCACCGGGGAGCTGTTTTTT.